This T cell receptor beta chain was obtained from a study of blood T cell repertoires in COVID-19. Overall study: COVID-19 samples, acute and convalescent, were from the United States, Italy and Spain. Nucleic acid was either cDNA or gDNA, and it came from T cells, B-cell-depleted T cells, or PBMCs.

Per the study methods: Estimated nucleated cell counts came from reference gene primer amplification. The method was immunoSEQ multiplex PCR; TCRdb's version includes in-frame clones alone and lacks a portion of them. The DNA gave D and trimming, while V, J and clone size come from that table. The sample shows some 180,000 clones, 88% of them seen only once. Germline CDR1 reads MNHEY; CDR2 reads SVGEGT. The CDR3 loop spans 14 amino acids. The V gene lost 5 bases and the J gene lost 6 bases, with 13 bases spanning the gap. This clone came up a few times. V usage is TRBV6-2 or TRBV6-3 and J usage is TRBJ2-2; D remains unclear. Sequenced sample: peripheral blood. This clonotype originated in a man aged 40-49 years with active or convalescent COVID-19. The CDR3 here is CASSLLLSAGELFF. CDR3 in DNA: TGTGCCAGCAGTCTTCTCCTTTCAGCCGGGGAGCTGTTTTTT.